The sample holds one count of the clone carrying this T cell receptor (beta chain). Its specificity is unknown. The sample belongs to a study of vaccination effects on CD4 cells after COVID-19. In the study overall: The second dose preceded post-vaccine samples by a median of 72 days.

Study observations and caveats: Clones from infection and from vaccination both contracted markedly late after vaccination. Healthy vaccinees had only 1 of 255 vaccine-induced clones cross-react with common cold coronaviruses.

Data came from immunoSEQ multiplex PCR; TCRdb stores just in-frame clones and leaves some out. The top ten clones hold roughly 2.3% of a sample with some 69,000 clones, less than 75% of them seen once. Following 10 days of culture, CD4+ T cells were isolated. All study participants received two doses of BNT162b2 or mRNA-1273 vaccine. V was pared by 0 bases and J by 7 bases, with 7 bases of the junction left unmatched. Germline V gene sequence: CDR1 SGHAT, CDR2 FQNNGV. The CDR3 totals 15 residues. The TCR originated in a human donor who received a COVID-19 vaccine. The chain has TRBV11-2 and TRBJ2-5, with 8 bases identical to TRBD1. Sample: CD4+ T cells from PBMCs cultured without peptide, taken after COVID-19 vaccination. The CDR3 DNA follows: TGTGCCAGCAGCTTAGATGTTGTCCAGGGGGCGACCCAGTACTTC. This translates into CASSLDVVQGATQYF.